The sequence of this T cell receptor (beta chain) was determined in a study of identical twins. Study-level findings and limits: Sequences that were out-of-frame, alpha and twin-shared displayed an excess of low generation probability. Recombination models fit unrelated individuals' TCR alpha sharing but underestimated twins'.

V was shortened by 4 bases and J by 2 bases, with 10 bases between the two germline ends. CDR3 length: 15 residues. Germline V gives CDR1 SGHNT, CDR2 YYREEE (reference sequence). This clonotype was seen only a few times. Its matching antigen is unknown. TCRdb reanalysed the 5' RACE reads using MiXCR and keeps one entry per CDR3 protein. Here the sample spans over 550,000 distinct CDR3 sequences, under 8.5% being singletons. These same data were also listed under a study on yellow fever vaccine responses in identical twins.

Sequenced input: PBMCs. The source of this sequence is a woman younger than 30 in good health. The chain combines TRBV5-4 with TRBJ2-6; D is unclear. DNA of the CDR3: TGTGCCAGCAGCAACCCCACGACTGGGGCCAACGTCCTGACTTTC. Amino acid sequence: CASSNPTTGANVLTF.